These T cell receptor beta chains were read from a single sample in a study of cytomegalovirus exposure and HLA in healthy donors. Sequenced by immunoSEQ multiplex PCR; TCRdb stores in-frame clones only, minus some. This table has about 100,000 clones, 60% to 75% appearing once. Source material: PBMCs. Every receptor here comes from a middle-aged woman in good health and CMV-seronegative. The conserved cysteine and the conserved F or W are not part of the CDR3 here.

J gene: TRBJ2-7
V gene: TRBV10-1
CDR3 protein: ASSPVAGPYEQY

J gene: TRBJ2-3
V gene: TRBV6-1
CDR3 protein: ASRDPGLLPDTQY

J gene: TRBJ2-1
V gene: TRBV19
CDR3 protein: ASSPLRLAGGNEQF

J gene: TRBJ2-7
V gene: TRBV9
CDR3 protein: ASSVDPAGGGEQY

J gene: TRBJ1-2
V gene: TRBV10-3
CDR3 protein: AISNPGTSGYT

J gene: TRBJ1-1
V gene: TRBV2
CDR3 protein: ASSPGGTEAF

J gene: TRBJ1-2
V gene: TRBV5-1
CDR3 protein: ASSPGDGAIGYT

J gene: TRBJ2-7
V gene: TRBV10-3
CDR3 protein: AISDNPGRGSGEQY

J gene: TRBJ2-7
V gene: TRBV18
CDR3 protein: ASSPVGDIGSYEQY

J gene: TRBJ1-2
V gene: TRBV5-4
CDR3 protein: ASSTPPGQGDYGYT

J gene: TRBJ2-5
V gene: TRBV5-1
CDR3 protein: ASTSGGETQY

J gene: TRBJ2-7
V gene: TRBV6-1
CDR3 protein: ASRADRGAYEQY